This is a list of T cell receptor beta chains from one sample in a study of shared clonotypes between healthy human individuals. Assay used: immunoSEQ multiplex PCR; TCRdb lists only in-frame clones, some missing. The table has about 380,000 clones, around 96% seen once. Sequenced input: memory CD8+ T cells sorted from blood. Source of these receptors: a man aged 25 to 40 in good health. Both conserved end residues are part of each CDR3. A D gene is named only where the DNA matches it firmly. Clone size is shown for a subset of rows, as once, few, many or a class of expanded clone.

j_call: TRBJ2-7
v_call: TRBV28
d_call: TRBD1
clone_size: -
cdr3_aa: CASRGTGVPYEQYF
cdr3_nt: TGTGCCAGCAGAGGGACAGGGGTTCCCTACGAGCAGTACTTC

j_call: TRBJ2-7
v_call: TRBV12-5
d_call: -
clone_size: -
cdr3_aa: CASAPILRAYEQYF
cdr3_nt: TGTGCTAGTGCCCCCATCCTCAGGGCCTACGAGCAGTACTTC

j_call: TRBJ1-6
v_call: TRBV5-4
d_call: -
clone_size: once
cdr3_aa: CASSLGGYSPLHF
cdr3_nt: TGTGCCAGCAGCTTGGGAGGGTATTCACCCCTCCACTTT

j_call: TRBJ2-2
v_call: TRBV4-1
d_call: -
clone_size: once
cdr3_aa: CASSQGLVFTSTGELFF
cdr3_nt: TGCGCCAGCAGCCAAGGACTAGTTTTCACGTCGACCGGGGAGCTGTTTTTT

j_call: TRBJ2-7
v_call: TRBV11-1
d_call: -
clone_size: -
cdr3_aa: CASSLGEVRGPTYEQYF
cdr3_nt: TGTGCCAGCAGTCTAGGAGAGGTTCGGGGGCCTACCTACGAGCAGTACTTC

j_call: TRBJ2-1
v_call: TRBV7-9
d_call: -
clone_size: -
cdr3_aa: CASSHALSSYNEQFF
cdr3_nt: TGTGCCAGCAGCCACGCTCTGAGCTCCTACAATGAGCAGTTCTTC

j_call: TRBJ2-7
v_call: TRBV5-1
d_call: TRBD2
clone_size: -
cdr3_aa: CASSLVGTWGLAGASYEQYF
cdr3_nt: TGCGCCAGCAGCTTGGTGGGTACCTGGGGACTAGCGGGAGCTTCCTACGAGCAGTACTTC

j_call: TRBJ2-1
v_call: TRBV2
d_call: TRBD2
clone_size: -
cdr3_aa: CASLGWGTTDINEQFF
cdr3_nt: TGTGCCAGCCTGGGCTGGGGGACTACAGATATTAATGAGCAGTTCTTC

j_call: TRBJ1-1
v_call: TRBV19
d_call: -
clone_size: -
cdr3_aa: CASNDQGLGNTEAFF
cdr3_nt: TGTGCCAGCAACGACCAGGGGCTTGGGAACACTGAAGCTTTCTTT

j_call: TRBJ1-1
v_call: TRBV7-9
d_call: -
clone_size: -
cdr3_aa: CASSPKLNRVNTEAFF
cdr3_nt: TGTGCCAGCAGCCCCAAACTAAACAGGGTAAACACTGAAGCTTTCTTT

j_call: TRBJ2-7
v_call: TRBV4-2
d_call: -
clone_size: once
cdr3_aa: CASSQPDQGGYEQYF
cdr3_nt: TGTGCCAGCAGCCAACCCGACCAGGGCGGGTACGAGCAGTACTTC

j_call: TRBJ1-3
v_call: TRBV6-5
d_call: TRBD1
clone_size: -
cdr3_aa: CASSQTGGSGNTIYF
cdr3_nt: TGTGCCAGCAGTCAAACAGGGGGCTCTGGAAACACCATATATTTT

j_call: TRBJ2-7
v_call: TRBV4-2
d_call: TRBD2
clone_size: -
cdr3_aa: CASSQASGTSYNEQYF
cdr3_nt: TGTGCCAGCAGCCAAGCGAGTGGGACTAGCTACAACGAGCAGTACTTC

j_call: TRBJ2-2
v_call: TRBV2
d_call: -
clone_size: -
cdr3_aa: CASSEGARITGELFF
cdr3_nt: TGTGCCAGCAGTGAGGGGGCGCGTATCACCGGGGAACTGTTTTTT